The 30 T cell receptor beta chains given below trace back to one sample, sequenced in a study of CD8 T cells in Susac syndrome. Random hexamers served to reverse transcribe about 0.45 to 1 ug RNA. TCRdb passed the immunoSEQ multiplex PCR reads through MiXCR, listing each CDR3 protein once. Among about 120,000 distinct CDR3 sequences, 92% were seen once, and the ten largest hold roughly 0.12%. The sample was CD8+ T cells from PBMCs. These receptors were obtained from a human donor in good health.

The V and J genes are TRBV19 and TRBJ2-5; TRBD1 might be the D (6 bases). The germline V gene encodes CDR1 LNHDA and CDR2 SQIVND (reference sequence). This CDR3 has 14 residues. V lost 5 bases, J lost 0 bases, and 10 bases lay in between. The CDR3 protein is CASSLGTHQETQYF. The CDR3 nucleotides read TGTGCCAGTAGTCTTGGGACACACCAAGAGACCCAGTACTTC.

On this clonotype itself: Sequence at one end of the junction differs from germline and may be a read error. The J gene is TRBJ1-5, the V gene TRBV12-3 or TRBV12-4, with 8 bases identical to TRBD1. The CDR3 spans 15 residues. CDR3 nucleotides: TGTGCCAGCAGCCGGACAGGGTATAGCAATCAGCCTCAGCATTTT. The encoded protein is CASSRTGYSNQPQHF.

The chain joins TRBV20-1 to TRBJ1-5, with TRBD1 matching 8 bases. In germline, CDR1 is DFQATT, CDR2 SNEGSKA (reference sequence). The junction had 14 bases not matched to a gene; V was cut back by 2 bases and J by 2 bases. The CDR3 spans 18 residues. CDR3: CSARPGRTGRGGNQPQHF. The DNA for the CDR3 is TGCAGTGCTAGACCGGGGCGGACAGGGAGAGGCGGCAATCAGCCCCAGCATTTT.

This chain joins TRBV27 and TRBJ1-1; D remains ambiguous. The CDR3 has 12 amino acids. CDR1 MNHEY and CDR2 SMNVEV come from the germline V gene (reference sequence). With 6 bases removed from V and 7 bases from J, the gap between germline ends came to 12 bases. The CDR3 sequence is CASSGREFEAFF. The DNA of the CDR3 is TGTGCCAGCAGCGGACGGGAGTTTGAAGCTTTCTTT.

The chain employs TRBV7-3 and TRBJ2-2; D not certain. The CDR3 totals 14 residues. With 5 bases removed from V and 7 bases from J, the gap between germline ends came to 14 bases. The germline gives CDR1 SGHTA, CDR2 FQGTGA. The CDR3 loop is CASSQVHLFGELFF. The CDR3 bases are TGTGCCAGCAGCCAGGTCCACTTATTCGGGGAGCTGTTTTTT.

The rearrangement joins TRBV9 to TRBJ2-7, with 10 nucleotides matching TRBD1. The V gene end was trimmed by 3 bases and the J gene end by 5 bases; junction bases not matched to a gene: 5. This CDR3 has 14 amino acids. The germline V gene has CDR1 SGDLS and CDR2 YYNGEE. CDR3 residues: CASSADRGGNEQYF. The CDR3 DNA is TGTGCCAGCAGCGCGGACAGGGGGGGAAACGAGCAGTACTTC.

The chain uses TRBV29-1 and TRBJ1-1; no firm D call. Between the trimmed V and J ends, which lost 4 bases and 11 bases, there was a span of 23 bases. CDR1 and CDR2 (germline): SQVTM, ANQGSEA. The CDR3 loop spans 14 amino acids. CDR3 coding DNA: TGCAGCGTTGGAAAATCCGCCGGTGGGGAATGGGCTTTCTTT. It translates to CSVGKSAGGEWAFF.

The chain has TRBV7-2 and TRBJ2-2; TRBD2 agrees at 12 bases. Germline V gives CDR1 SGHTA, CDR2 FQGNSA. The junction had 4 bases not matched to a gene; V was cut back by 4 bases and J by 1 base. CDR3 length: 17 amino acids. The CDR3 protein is CASSSPGLAGNTGELFF. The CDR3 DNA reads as TGTGCCAGCAGCTCACCGGGACTAGCGGGGAACACCGGGGAGCTGTTTTTT.

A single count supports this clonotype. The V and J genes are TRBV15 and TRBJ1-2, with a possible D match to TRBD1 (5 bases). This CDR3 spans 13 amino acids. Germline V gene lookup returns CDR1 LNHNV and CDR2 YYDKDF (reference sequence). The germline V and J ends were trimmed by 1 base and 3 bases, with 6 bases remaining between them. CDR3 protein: CATSRVGDYGYTF. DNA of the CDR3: TGTGCCACCAGCAGAGTGGGGGACTATGGCTACACCTTC.

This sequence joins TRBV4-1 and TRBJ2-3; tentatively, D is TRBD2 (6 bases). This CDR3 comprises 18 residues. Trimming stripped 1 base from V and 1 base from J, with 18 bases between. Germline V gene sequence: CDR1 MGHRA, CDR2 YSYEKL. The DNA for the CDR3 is TGCGCCAGCAGCCAAGCAGCTGGGTCACGCGGGGGCACAGATACGCAGTATTTT. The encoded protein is CASSQAAGSRGGTDTQYF.

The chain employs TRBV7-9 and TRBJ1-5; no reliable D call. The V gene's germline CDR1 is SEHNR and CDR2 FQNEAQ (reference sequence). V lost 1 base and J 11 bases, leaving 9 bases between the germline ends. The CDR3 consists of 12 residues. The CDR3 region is CASSLDSRAQHF. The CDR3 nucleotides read TGTGCCAGCAGCTTAGATTCGCGGGCCCAGCATTTT.

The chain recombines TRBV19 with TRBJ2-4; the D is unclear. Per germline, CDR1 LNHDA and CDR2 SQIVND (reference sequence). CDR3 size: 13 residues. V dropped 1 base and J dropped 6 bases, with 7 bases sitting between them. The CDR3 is CASSIVVPNIQYF. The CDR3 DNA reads TGTGCCAGTAGTATAGTAGTCCCAAACATTCAGTACTTC.

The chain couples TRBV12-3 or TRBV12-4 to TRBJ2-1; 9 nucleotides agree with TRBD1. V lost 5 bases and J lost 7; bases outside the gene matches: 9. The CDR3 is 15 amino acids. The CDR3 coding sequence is TGTGCCAGCAGTCCCAACAGGGGGCAGGTGAATGAGCAGTTCTTC. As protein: CASSPNRGQVNEQFF.

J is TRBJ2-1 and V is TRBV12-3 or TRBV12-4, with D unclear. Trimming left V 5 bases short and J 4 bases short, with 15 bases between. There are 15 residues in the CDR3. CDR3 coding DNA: TGTGCCAGCAGTGTCCTTACGTCCCTTTACAATGAGCAGTTCTTC. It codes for CASSVLTSLYNEQFF.

The CDR3 loop is CSVSPPGGRSETQYF. DNA of the CDR3: TGCAGTGTTTCCCCTCCGGGGGGCCGGTCAGAGACCCAGTACTTC. This chain uses TRBV20-1 with TRBJ2-5, with a tentative D call TRBD2 (7 bases). The V end lost 7 bases, the J end lost 4 bases, and 22 bases lay between the germline ends. The germline V gene has CDR1 DFQATT and CDR2 SNEGSKA (reference sequence). This CDR3 comprises 15 residues.

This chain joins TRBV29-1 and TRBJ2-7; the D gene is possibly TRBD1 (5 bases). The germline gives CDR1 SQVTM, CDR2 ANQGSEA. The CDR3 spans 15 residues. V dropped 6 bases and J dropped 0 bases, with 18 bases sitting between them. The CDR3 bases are TGCAGCGTGGTGTCAGGGCGGCGAGCCTCCTACGAGCAGTACTTC. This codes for CSVVSGRRASYEQYF.

The CDR3: CASTGGQGYQPQHF. DNA for the CDR3: TGTGCCAGCACCGGAGGACAGGGCTATCAGCCCCAGCATTTT. The chain employs TRBV28 and TRBJ1-5; 8 bases match TRBD1. CDR1 is MDHEN and CDR2 is SYDVKM in the germline V gene. V trimming: 7 bases; J trimming: 5 bases; junction bases outside the gene matches: 7. This CDR3 has 14 residues.

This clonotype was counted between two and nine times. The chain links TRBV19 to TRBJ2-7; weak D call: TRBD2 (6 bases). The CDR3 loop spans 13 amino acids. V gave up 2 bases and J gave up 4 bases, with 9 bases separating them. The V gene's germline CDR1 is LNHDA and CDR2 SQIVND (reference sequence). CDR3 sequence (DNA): TGTGCCAGTAGTATATCGGGACTTTACGAGCAGTACTTC. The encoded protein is CASSISGLYEQYF.

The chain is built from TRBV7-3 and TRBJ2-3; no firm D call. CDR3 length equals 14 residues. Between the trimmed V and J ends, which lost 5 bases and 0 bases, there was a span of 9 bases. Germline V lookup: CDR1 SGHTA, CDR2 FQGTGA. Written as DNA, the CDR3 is TGTGCCAGCAGCCCGACCCTAAGCACAGATACGCAGTATTTT. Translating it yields CASSPTLSTDTQYF.

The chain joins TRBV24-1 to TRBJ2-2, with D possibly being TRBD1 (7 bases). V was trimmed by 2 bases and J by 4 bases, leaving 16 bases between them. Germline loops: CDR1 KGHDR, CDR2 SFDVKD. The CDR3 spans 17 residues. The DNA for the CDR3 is TGTGCCACCAGTGATTCTAAGCGGGCAGGGGGCACCGGGGAGCTGTTTTTT. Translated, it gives CATSDSKRAGGTGELFF.

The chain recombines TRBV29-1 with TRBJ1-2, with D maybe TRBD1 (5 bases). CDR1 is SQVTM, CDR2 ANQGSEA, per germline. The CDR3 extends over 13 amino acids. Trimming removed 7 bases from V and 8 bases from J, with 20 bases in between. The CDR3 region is CSDGGSHPGGYTF. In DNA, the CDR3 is TGCAGCGACGGGGGGTCCCACCCCGGCGGCTACACCTTC.

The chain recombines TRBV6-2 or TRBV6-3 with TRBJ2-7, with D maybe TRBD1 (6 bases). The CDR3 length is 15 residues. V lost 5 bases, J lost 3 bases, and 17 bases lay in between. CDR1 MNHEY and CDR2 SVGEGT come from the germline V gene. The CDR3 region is CASSPGTQQRYEQYF. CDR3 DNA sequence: TGTGCCAGCAGTCCCGGGACACAGCAACGCTACGAGCAGTACTTC.

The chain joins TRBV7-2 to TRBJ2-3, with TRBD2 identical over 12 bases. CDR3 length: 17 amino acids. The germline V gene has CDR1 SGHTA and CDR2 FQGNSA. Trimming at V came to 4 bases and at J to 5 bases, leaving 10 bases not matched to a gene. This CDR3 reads CASSSTSGRAQGDTQYF. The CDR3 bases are TGTGCCAGCAGCTCGACTAGCGGGAGAGCCCAGGGAGATACGCAGTATTTT. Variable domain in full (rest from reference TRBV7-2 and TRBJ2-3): GAGVSQSPSNKVTEKGKDVELRCDPISGHTALYWYRQSLGQGLEFLIYFQGNSAPDKSGLPSDRFSAERTGGSVSTLTIQRTQQEDSAVYLCASSSTSGRAQGDTQYFGPGTRLTVL.

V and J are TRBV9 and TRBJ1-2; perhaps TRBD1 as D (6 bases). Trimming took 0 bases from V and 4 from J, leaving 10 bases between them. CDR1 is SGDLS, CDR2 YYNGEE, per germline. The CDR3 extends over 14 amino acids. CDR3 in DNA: TGTGCCAGCAGCGTAGCCCAAGGGGGCTATGGCTACACCTTC. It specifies CASSVAQGGYGYTF.

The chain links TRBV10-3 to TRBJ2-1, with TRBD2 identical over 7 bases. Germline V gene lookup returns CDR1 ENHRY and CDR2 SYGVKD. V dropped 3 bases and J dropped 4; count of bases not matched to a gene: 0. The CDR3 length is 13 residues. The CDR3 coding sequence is TGTGCCATCAGTGACGGGGGGTACAATGAGCAGTTCTTC. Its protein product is CAISDGGYNEQFF.

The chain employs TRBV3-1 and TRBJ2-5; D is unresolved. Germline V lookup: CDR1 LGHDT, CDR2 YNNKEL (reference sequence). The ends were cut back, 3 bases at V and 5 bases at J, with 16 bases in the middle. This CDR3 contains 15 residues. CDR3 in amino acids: CASSHRVPDTETQYF. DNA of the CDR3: TGTGCCAGCAGCCACCGAGTACCTGACACGGAGACCCAGTACTTC.

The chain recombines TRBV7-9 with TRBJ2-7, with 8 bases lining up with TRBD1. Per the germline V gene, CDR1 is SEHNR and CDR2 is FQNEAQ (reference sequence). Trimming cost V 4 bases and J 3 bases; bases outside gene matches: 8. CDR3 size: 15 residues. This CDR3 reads CASSSPGTGDYEQYF. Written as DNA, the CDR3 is TGTGCCAGCAGCTCCCCCGGGACAGGTGACTACGAGCAGTACTTC.

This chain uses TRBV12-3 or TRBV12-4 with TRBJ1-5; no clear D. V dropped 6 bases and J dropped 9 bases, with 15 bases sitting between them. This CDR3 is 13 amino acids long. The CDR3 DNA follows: TGTGCCAGCAGCGAGTCCTTCGTTGGGCCCCAGCATTTT. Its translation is CASSESFVGPQHF.

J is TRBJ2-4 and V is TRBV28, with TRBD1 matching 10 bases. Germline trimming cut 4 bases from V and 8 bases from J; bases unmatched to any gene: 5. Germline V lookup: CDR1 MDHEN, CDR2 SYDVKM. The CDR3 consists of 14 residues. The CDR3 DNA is TGTGCCAGCAGTTCCCCAGACAGGGGGCACATTCAGTACTTC. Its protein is CASSSPDRGHIQYF.

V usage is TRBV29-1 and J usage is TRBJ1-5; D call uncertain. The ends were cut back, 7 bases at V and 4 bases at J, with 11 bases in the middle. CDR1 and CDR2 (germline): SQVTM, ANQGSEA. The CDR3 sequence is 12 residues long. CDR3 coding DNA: TGCAGCGCTAGGGTTGCGAATCAGCCCCAGCATTTT. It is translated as CSARVANQPQHF.